The 31 T cell receptor beta chains listed next were all sequenced from one sample in a study of brain T cells in children with intractable seizures. Profiled with immunoSEQ multiplex PCR; TCRdb holds only in-frame clones, not every one. The data show 95,000 to 120,000 clones, around 94% seen once. The specimen comprised peripheral blood, sampled at surgery. Receptors were obtained from a boy under two years old with hemimegalencephaly and intractable seizures.

The chain has TRBV28 and TRBJ2-1; 8 bases match TRBD2. The J segment lost 8 bases and the V segment lost 5 bases, leaving 11 bases of the junction unmatched. CDR3 length equals 15 residues. Germline V CDR1 and CDR2: MDHEN, SYDVKM. CDR3 sequence reads: CASSDPERETDEQFF. DNA of the CDR3: TGTGCCAGCAGTGACCCTGAGCGGGAGACCGATGAGCAGTTCTTC.

The chain couples TRBV6-1 to TRBJ2-3, with D tentatively TRBD2 (7 bases). The CDR3 has 15 amino acids. Germline CDR1 reads MNHNS; CDR2 reads SASEGT. V lost 3 bases and J lost 2, with 12 bases in between. The chain's CDR3 is CASSDRGGHTDTQYF. Written as DNA, the CDR3 is TGTGCCAGCAGTGACAGGGGAGGGCACACAGATACGCAGTATTTT.

CDR3 DNA sequence: TGCGCCAGCAACTCCGGGACTAGCGGGAGCGGAAATGAGCAGTTCTTC. It yields the protein CASNSGTSGSGNEQFF. The chain is built from TRBV5-1 and TRBJ2-1, with 14 bases matching TRBD2. This CDR3 region has 16 residues. Trimming took 6 bases from V and 7 from J; bases not matched to a gene: 9. CDR1 SGHRS and CDR2 YFSETQ come from the germline V gene.

The V call is TRBV28, the J call TRBJ1-2, with a tentative D call TRBD1 (6 bases). V was pared by 0 bases and J by 8 bases, with 10 bases between. The CDR3 covers 13 residues. The germline gives CDR1 MDHEN, CDR2 SYDVKM. CDR3 DNA: TGTGCCAGCAGTTTATGGGGGGCGCGGGGCTACACCTTC. It is translated as CASSLWGARGYTF.

V is TRBV6-5 and J is TRBJ1-4; TRBD1 aligns across 7 bases. This CDR3 is 15 amino acids long. The germline V gene has CDR1 MNHEY and CDR2 SVGAGI. Trimming at V came to 7 bases and at J to 0 bases, leaving 5 bases not matched to a gene. The CDR3 nucleotides are TGTGCCAGCAAGGGACAGATATCAACTAATGAAAAACTGTTTTTT. Translating it yields CASKGQISTNEKLFF.

This sequence joins TRBV12-5 and TRBJ2-7; perhaps TRBD1 as D (5 bases). Germline loops: CDR1 LGHNT, CDR2 FRNRAP. V gave up 5 bases and J gave up 2 bases, with 13 bases separating them. CDR3 length: 14 residues. CDR3 sequence (DNA): TGTGCTAGTGGTCTCCCAGGGAATCCCTACGAGCAGTACTTC. Protein: CASGLPGNPYEQYF.

This clone is medium-sized. The chain employs TRBV11-3 and TRBJ2-7; 10 bases align to TRBD2. V lost 5 bases and J lost 3; bases outside the gene matches: 7. CDR3 length equals 15 residues. The germline CDR1 and CDR2 sequences are SGHNT and YENEEA. Here the CDR3 reads CASSQPSGRGYEQYF. Here the CDR3 DNA reads TGTGCCAGCAGCCAACCCAGCGGGAGGGGCTACGAGCAGTACTTC.

To note about this clone: An end of the junction differs from the germline gene, which may be a read error. This chain joins TRBV2 and TRBJ2-7; 7 nucleotides agree with TRBD2. Germline loops: CDR1 SNHLY, CDR2 FYNNEI. CDR3 size: 17 residues. CDR3 sequence reads: CASSEARRREWSSEQYF. For the CDR3, the DNA is TGTGCCAGCAGTGAAGCTCGTCGGCGGGAGTGGTCCTCCGAGCAGTACTTC.

Notes on this clone: The same CDR3 can be traced to other DNA sequences in this sample. The rearrangement joins TRBV5-1 to TRBJ1-1, with D unclear. Germline CDR1 is SGHRS and CDR2 is YFSETQ. The CDR3 extends over 13 amino acids. V gave up 0 bases and J gave up 0 bases, with 3 bases separating them. The CDR3 spells CASSLGVNTEAFF. Written as DNA, the CDR3 is TGCGCCAGCAGCTTGGGGGTGAACACTGAAGCTTTCTTT.

This clone was observed once. The chain combines TRBV7-2 with TRBJ2-3; possibly TRBD2 for D (6 bases). CDR1 is SGHTA, CDR2 FQGNSA, per germline. Trimming shortened V by 3 bases and J by 1 base, and 11 bases separated the two germline ends. There are 15 residues in the CDR3. The CDR3 DNA follows: TGTGCCAGCAGCTTCGGGAGCGGAGGCACAGATACGCAGTATTTT. Encoded protein: CASSFGSGGTDTQYF.

The rearrangement joins TRBV14 to TRBJ2-1, with TRBD2 matching 11 bases. The CDR3 covers 15 residues. V shed 5 bases and J 9 bases; nucleotides not matched to a gene: 9. The germline V gene encodes CDR1 SGHDN and CDR2 FVKESK. The DNA for the CDR3 is TGTGCCAGCAGCGCTCTAGCGGGAGGACGGGGTGAGCAGTTCTTC. This sequence encodes CASSALAGGRGEQFF. The complete variable domain, with remaining parts taken from reference TRBV14 and TRBJ2-1, reads EAGVTQFPSHSVIEKGQTVTLRCDPISGHDNLYWYRRVMGKEIKFLLHFVKESKQDESGMPNNRFLAERTGGTYSTLKVQPAELEDSGVYFCASSALAGGRGEQFFGPGTRLTVL.

Details on this clone: Other DNA sequences of this sample code for an identical CDR3. The chain's CDR3 is CASSLVSGTDTQYF. CDR3 coding DNA: TGCGCCAGCAGCTTGGTAAGCGGAACAGATACGCAGTATTTT. This chain links TRBV5-1 with TRBJ2-3; D possibly corresponds to TRBD2 (5 bases). The CDR3 totals 14 residues. Trimming stripped 0 bases from V and 3 bases from J, with 8 bases between. CDR1 is SGHRS and CDR2 is YFSETQ in the germline V gene.

The CDR3 region is CATSDPSGGNEQFF. The CDR3 DNA follows: TGTGCCACCAGTGATCCTAGCGGGGGAAATGAGCAGTTCTTC. This chain connects TRBV24-1 to TRBJ2-1, with TRBD2 matching over 10 bases. V was pared by 3 bases and J by 7 bases, with 2 bases of the junction left unmatched. The CDR3 is 14 residues long. Germline lookup yields CDR1 KGHDR and CDR2 SFDVKD.

The rearrangement joins TRBV27 to TRBJ2-1, with 9 bases fitting TRBD2. The CDR3 sequence is 14 residues long. With V trimmed by 3 bases and J by 5 bases, 2 bases remained unmatched. CDR1 is MNHEY and CDR2 is SMNVEV in the germline V gene (reference sequence). The CDR3: CASSFRTSDNEQFF. The CDR3 nucleotides are TGTGCCAGCAGTTTTCGGACTAGCGACAATGAGCAGTTCTTC.

V gene TRBV3-1 (or the pseudogene TRBV3-2) combines with J gene TRBJ2-5; a possible D gene is TRBD2 (5 bases). This CDR3 contains 15 residues. V was trimmed by 4 bases and J by 2 bases, leaving 14 bases between them. The V gene's germline CDR1 is LGHDT and CDR2 YNNKEL (reference sequence). The CDR3, as DNA: TGTGCCAGCAGCCTACATGGACTGCAGCAAGAGACCCAGTACTTC. Translation: CASSLHGLQQETQYF.

This sequence joins TRBV27 and TRBJ2-3, with D perhaps TRBD1 (5 bases). Trimming stripped 3 bases from V and 0 bases from J, with 16 bases between. This CDR3 contains 17 residues. CDR1 MNHEY and CDR2 SMNVEV come from the germline V gene (reference sequence). The CDR3 loop reads CASSFTGQGHSTDTQYF. CDR3 nucleotide sequence: TGTGCCAGCAGTTTTACCGGGCAGGGCCACAGCACAGATACGCAGTATTTT.

With respect to this clone: The junction does not match germline at one end; this may be a read error. The chain links TRBV7-2 to TRBJ2-7; 7 bases are shared with TRBD2. The CDR3 spans 13 residues. Germline V lookup: CDR1 SGHTA, CDR2 FQGNSA. The CDR3 DNA reads as TGCGCCGGAGCTAGCGGTAGATCCTACGAGCAGTACTTC. It codes for CAGASGRSYEQYF.

The CDR3 loop reads CASSQEGPQGGYEQYF. In nucleotides, the CDR3 is TGTGCCAGCAGCCAAGAGGGGCCCCAGGGAGGTTACGAGCAGTACTTC. This chain uses TRBV3-1 (or the pseudogene TRBV3-2) with TRBJ2-7; TRBD2 is a possible D gene (6 bases). The CDR3 sequence is 16 residues long. V lost 0 bases and J lost 4, with 16 bases in between. Germline values: CDR1 LGHDT, CDR2 YNNKEL (reference sequence).

The chain is built from TRBV11-2 and TRBJ2-7, with D possibly being TRBD2 (6 bases). The CDR3 extends over 15 amino acids. Trimming stripped 1 base from V and 5 bases from J, with 15 bases between. CDR1 is SGHAT and CDR2 is FQNNGV in the germline V gene. The CDR3 region is CASSLVQMGLHEQYF. The CDR3, as DNA: TGTGCCAGCAGCTTAGTACAAATGGGACTCCACGAGCAGTACTTC.

The chain is built from TRBV10-1 and TRBJ2-7; the D gene is possibly TRBD1 (5 bases). V was cut by 6 bases and J by 0 bases, with 12 bases left in between. From germline, CDR1 is WNHNN and CDR2 SYGVQD (reference sequence). CDR3 length equals 14 residues. CDR3 sequence reads: CASSRDSSSYEQYF. Written as DNA, the CDR3 is TGCGCCAGCAGCCGCGACAGTAGCTCCTACGAGCAGTACTTC.

In this sample, this clone turned up once. The V and J genes are TRBV15 and TRBJ1-4; no definite D call. This CDR3 has 15 residues. The ends were cut back, 0 bases at V and 5 bases at J, with 10 bases in the middle. In germline, CDR1 is LNHNV, CDR2 YYDKDF (reference sequence). The CDR3 region has the DNA TGTGCCACCAGCAGAGAAGTCCGCCCCAATGAAAAACTGTTTTTT. Translating it yields CATSREVRPNEKLFF.

The V gene is TRBV5-4, the J gene TRBJ1-1; 7 nucleotides agree with TRBD1. The CDR3 runs to 15 residues. V was clipped by 1 base and J by 1 base; unmatched bases: 4. The germline CDR1 and CDR2 sequences are SGHNT and YYREEE (reference sequence). This CDR3 reads CASSLRAGGNTEAFF. In DNA, the CDR3 is TGTGCCAGCAGCTTGAGGGCAGGGGGGAACACTGAAGCTTTCTTT.

This clone was observed a handful of times. The genes are TRBV4-1 and TRBJ1-2; 8 nucleotides line up with TRBD1. The germline V gene has CDR1 MGHRA and CDR2 YSYEKL. This CDR3 comprises 15 residues. Trimming removed 4 bases from V and 3 bases from J; junction bases left unmatched: 7. CDR3: CASSPWTGRDYGYTF. DNA for the CDR3: TGCGCCAGCAGCCCTTGGACAGGGCGCGACTATGGCTACACCTTC.

The CDR3 loop reads CAWLPGNQPQHF. CDR3 nucleotides: TGTGCCTGGCTCCCCGGGAATCAGCCCCAGCATTTT. V gene TRBV30 combines with J gene TRBJ1-5, with unresolved D. Germline CDR1 GTSNPN, CDR2 SVGIG (reference sequence). This CDR3 comprises 12 residues. Trimming removed 5 bases at V and 4 bases at J, with 9 bases between.

The genes are TRBV19 and TRBJ1-5; unclear D gene. The CDR3 loop spans 15 amino acids. V lost 8 bases and J 3 bases, leaving 17 bases between the germline ends. Germline CDR1 LNHDA, CDR2 SQIVND (reference sequence). CDR3 coding DNA: TGTGCCAGTCAGGCTGGAACACTCCTCAATCAGCCCCAGCATTTT. Translating it yields CASQAGTLLNQPQHF.

The CDR3 bases are TGTGCCAGCAGTGCTTATAGGGGCTACAATGAGCAGTTCTTC. Its translation: CASSAYRGYNEQFF. The chain is built from TRBV6-4 and TRBJ2-1; possibly TRBD1 for D (5 bases). The CDR3 runs 14 residues. Between the trimmed V and J ends, which lost 4 bases and 3 bases, there was a span of 10 bases. CDR1 is MRHNA and CDR2 is SNTAGT in the germline V gene.

The chain joins TRBV5-1 to TRBJ1-1, with 9 positions matching TRBD1. The germline V gene has CDR1 SGHRS and CDR2 YFSETQ. This CDR3 is built from 15 residues. The V gene end was trimmed by 0 bases and the J gene end by 4 bases; junction bases not matched to a gene: 4. The CDR3 spells CASSLGTGGFTEAFF. For the CDR3, the DNA is TGCGCCAGCAGCTTGGGAACAGGGGGCTTCACTGAAGCTTTCTTT.

The V and J genes are TRBV4-2 and TRBJ1-4; TRBD1 aligns across 10 bases. The CDR3 totals 15 residues. Germline V gives CDR1 LGHNA, CDR2 YNFKEQ. The V segment lost 3 bases and the J segment 7 bases; nucleotides outside the gene matches: 5. The CDR3, as DNA: TGTGCCAGCAGCCAGGGAGGACAGGGGGGTGAAAAACTGTTTTTT. Encoded protein: CASSQGGQGGEKLFF.

V is TRBV7-2 and J is TRBJ2-1; D might be TRBD2 (5 bases). Trimming left V 2 bases short and J 6 bases short, with 8 bases between. CDR1 is SGHTA, CDR2 FQGNSA, per germline. The CDR3 contains 13 residues. CDR3 in DNA: TGTGCCAGCAGCTTATGGGAGATCAATGAGCAGTTCTTC. Encoded protein: CASSLWEINEQFF.

This rearrangement joins TRBV5-1 to TRBJ1-3; TRBD1 agrees at 12 bases. With 4 bases clipped from V and 8 bases from J, the junction kept 7 bases outside the gene matches. The germline CDR1 and CDR2 sequences are SGHRS and YFSETQ. The CDR3 is made up of 15 amino acids. CDR3 loop: CASSVGTGGTDTIYF. The CDR3 bases are TGCGCCAGCAGCGTAGGGACAGGGGGCACGGACACCATATATTTT.

This clone was observed a handful of times. The rearrangement uses TRBV6-5 and TRBJ1-5, with D tentatively TRBD1 (6 bases). Deletions cut 5 bases from V and 4 bases from J, with 12 bases between. This CDR3 spans 14 amino acids. CDR1 is MNHEY, CDR2 SVGAGI, per germline. The CDR3 loop is CASSKQGRNQPQHF. The CDR3 DNA reads as TGTGCCAGCAGTAAACAGGGAAGGAATCAGCCCCAGCATTTT.